This TCR beta chain was recorded in a study of blood T cell repertoires in COVID-19 (TCRdb year 2020). Background on the whole study: Collaborator samples came from the United States, Italy and Spain and covered acute and convalescent phases of COVID-19. The prospective study material was composed of cDNA or gDNA derived from T cells, B-cell-depleted T cells, or PBMCs. The dataset comprised deeply sampled blood TCRbeta repertoires from subjects exposed to, actively infected with, or recovered from COVID-19. The repertoires were made available in a free public database intended to serve as a resource for research on the immune response to SARS-CoV-2. The samples were drawn from two sources: the first 160 participants of the ongoing ImmuneRACE study, and 1,254 subjects contributed by 6 global collaborators. Sample metadata almost always included a de-identified subject ID, COVID-19 status, age in years and sex. Where available, HLA class I and class II types were taken from metadata supplied by the sample provider and were not determined by assay-based typing.

TCRbeta CDR3 regions were amplified from genomic DNA using the immunoSEQ Assay, a bias-controlled multiplex PCR. The paper's data handling went like this. Within the assay, amplification of reference gene primers was used to estimate how many nucleated cells each sample contained. To quantify the absolute abundance of each unique TCRbeta CDR3 rearrangement, sequence reads were collapsed and filtered. Productive Simpson clonality was computed per sample as the square root of Simpson's diversity index over productive rearrangements. The table comes from immuneACCESS by way of TCRdb, which keeps in-frame sequences with V and J called. Part of the clones is missing from these tables; in studies checked, under half for an unresolved V gene and the rest for unknown reasons. V, J and clone size were drawn from that table, and D and trimming were deduced from the DNA. For this sample there are around 300,000 clones; roughly 87% appear just once. The top ten hold 1% of the sample.

The research as a whole found: How much clinical and demographic metadata was included differed by source and by participant, and the metadata was provided uncurated.

Trimming takes 5 bases from V and 3 bases from J, and the germline ends sit 13 bases apart. The germline V gene encodes CDR1 MNHEY and CDR2 SVGEGT. From the cysteine through the phenylalanine, the CDR3 covers 15 amino acids. The CDR3 DNA has 45 bases and is translated from base 1. Each collaborating institution followed its own protocols to collect whole blood in K2EDTA tubes. For TCRbeta analysis, collaborators shipped samples as frozen whole blood, isolated PBMCs, or DNA extracted from either of those sample types. In regard to this clone: Its antigen has not been determined. No much larger clonotype is one base removed from it; base qualities were not supplied.

The TCR originated in a man in his fifties with active or convalescent COVID-19. Sequencing input: peripheral blood. The rearranged segments are TRBV6-2 or TRBV6-3 and TRBJ2-2; the best D guess is TRBD2, with 5 bases matching. In nucleotides, the sequence is TGTGCCAGCAGTCACCGGAGAGGGTACACCGGGGAGCTGTTTTTT. The resulting protein is CASSHRRGYTGELFF.